These T cell receptor beta chains were read from a single sample in a study of cytomegalovirus exposure and HLA in healthy donors. Using immunoSEQ multiplex PCR, the repertoire was profiled, and TCRdb retains in-frame clones only, with some absent. The top ten clones hold about 1.7% of a sample with some 270,000 clones, 80% to 95% of them seen once. Source material: PBMCs. These receptors came from a girl aged 2 to 9 in good health and CMV-seronegative. Each CDR3 is given with its conserved first and last residue. Fields, in order: V gene, J gene, CDR3 protein.

TRBV13	TRBJ1-2	CASSSRQGQGYGYTF
TRBV6-5	TRBJ2-5	CASSDDSLGETQYF
TRBV11-2	TRBJ1-2	CASSLDFLAVDTF
TRBV6-1	TRBJ2-7	CASRPGFYEQYF
TRBV15	TRBJ2-3	CATSWTGPDTQYF
TRBV11-2	TRBJ2-7	CASSPSYYEQYF
TRBV19	TRBJ1-1	CASSMSAAGYPEAFF
TRBV28	TRBJ1-6	CASSTVLSPLHF
TRBV5-5	TRBJ1-5	CASSLEGDLGLNQPQHF
TRBV2	TRBJ2-5	CASRYGETQYF
TRBV7-9	TRBJ2-7	CASSRAGDEQYF
TRBV7-8	TRBJ2-5	CASSAVLLAAYQETQYF
TRBV27	TRBJ1-1	CASSLQAWDLNTEAFF
TRBV5-4	TRBJ2-1	CASSSRTSGTGNEQFF
TRBV4-2	TRBJ2-7	CASSQGTTLEDEQYF
TRBV9	TRBJ1-3	CASSPRAGGQGVGNTIYF
TRBV18	TRBJ2-1	CASSPPEDPQFF
TRBV6-6	.	CASSYTTGDLYEQYF
TRBV6-4	TRBJ2-3	CASSASGSGADTQYF
TRBV6-5	TRBJ1-1	CASSSGSNTEAFF
TRBV6-5	TRBJ2-5	CASSYGGAKTQYF
TRBV6-6	TRBJ1-1	CASSYSTPNTEAFF
TRBV7-9	TRBJ2-5	CASSWGTLAGVQETQYF
TRBV10-2	TRBJ1-6	CASRNGQGNSPLHF
TRBV9	TRBJ2-1	CASSVTPGTSGGYEQFF
TRBV2	TRBJ2-7	CAGSPDRGSYEQYF
TRBV4-1	TRBJ2-2	CASSQGLAGTGELFF
TRBV6-1	TRBJ2-2	CASTLRGLYTGELFF
TRBV9	TRBJ1-2	CASSVGTGFNYGYTF
TRBV9	.	CASSIGLAGDTDTQHF
TRBV30	TRBJ1-2	CAWSVQGGDYGYTF
TRBV30	TRBJ2-1	CAWSGLAEYNEQFF
TRBV6-5	TRBJ2-2	CASLGVTGELFF
TRBV19	TRBJ1-5	CASSITQQPQHF
TRBV5-1	TRBJ1-6	CASSLEIGSPLHF
TRBV15	TRBJ2-7	CATSRDFQGTSYEQYF
TRBV30	TRBJ1-6	CAWSGSPWTAGYNSPLHF